These T cell receptor beta chains were read from a single sample in a study of cytomegalovirus exposure and HLA in healthy donors. Sequencing was performed with immunoSEQ multiplex PCR; in TCRdb, only in-frame clones are kept and a portion is missing. The repertoire holds 150,000 to 200,000 clones, with around 75% as singletons. The material sequenced was PBMCs. These receptor sequences come from a female donor in good health and CMV-seronegative. Both conserved end residues are part of each CDR3. A D gene is named only where the DNA matches it firmly. Some rows mark clone size as missing; the rest say once, few, many or name a class of expanded clone.

d_call	clone_size	v_call	j_call	cdr3_aa	cdr3_nt
TRBD1	-	TRBV5-1	TRBJ2-2	CASTPTGRNTGELFF	TGCGCCAGCACCCCGACAGGGAGGAACACCGGGGAGCTGTTTTTT
-	few	TRBV6-6	TRBJ1-4	CASRTGSELFF	TGTGCCAGCAGGACAGGATCGGAACTGTTTTTT
TRBD2	-	TRBV7-6	TRBJ2-1	CASSPGLAGGPEQFF	TGTGCCAGCAGCCCGGGACTAGCGGGGGGGCCGGAGCAGTTCTTC
TRBD1	-	TRBV30	TRBJ1-1	CAWRQGASTEAFF	TGTGCCTGGAGACAGGGGGCAAGTACTGAAGCTTTCTTT
-	-	TRBV19	TRBJ1-5	CASSIDRGDNQPQHF	TGTGCCAGTAGTATAGATCGAGGTGACAATCAGCCCCAGCATTTT
-	-	TRBV7-8	TRBJ2-2	CASSLRVTGELFF	TGTGCCAGCAGCTTGAGGGTCACCGGGGAGCTGTTTTTT
-	-	TRBV4-3	TRBJ2-7	CASSLGEGDEQYF	TGCGCCAGCAGCCTCGGAGAGGGCGACGAGCAGTACTTC
TRBD1	-	TRBV28	TRBJ2-3	CASRVGQGSTDTQYF	TGTGCCAGCAGGGTGGGACAGGGTAGCACAGATACGCAGTATTTT
TRBD1	-	TRBV4-2	TRBJ2-7	CASSQHRDSDEQYF	TGTGCCAGCAGCCAACACAGGGACAGCGACGAGCAGTACTTC
TRBD2	-	TRBV6-4	TRBJ2-5	CASSDSAGGMETQYF	TGTGCCAGCAGTGACTCGGCGGGAGGGATGGAGACCCAGTACTTC
TRBD1	-	TRBV25-1	TRBJ1-4	CASSDPDRGYGGEKLFF	TGTGCCAGCAGTGACCCCGACAGGGGATATGGGGGTGAAAAACTGTTTTTT
-	-	TRBV28	TRBJ1-1	CASSPQTGRAAEAFF	TGTGCCAGCAGTCCGCAGACGGGGAGGGCCGCTGAAGCTTTCTTT
TRBD2	-	TRBV5-4	TRBJ2-5	CASSLSSGRARETQYF	TGTGCCAGCAGCCTCTCTAGCGGGAGGGCCCGAGAGACCCAGTACTTC
-	-	TRBV7-3	TRBJ2-5	CASSPGYQETQYF	TGTGCCAGCAGTCCCGGGTATCAAGAGACCCAGTACTTC
TRBD1	few	TRBV5-5	TRBJ2-7	CASSQITGGGWQYF	TGTGCCAGCAGCCAGATTACAGGGGGCGGTTGGCAGTACTTC
TRBD2	-	TRBV7-3	TRBJ2-5	CASSPGLAGETQYF	TGTGCCAGCAGCCCGGGACTAGCGGGAGAGACCCAGTACTTC
TRBD1	-	TRBV7-8	TRBJ2-7	CASSADRGIGYEQYF	TGTGCCAGCAGCGCTGACAGGGGAATAGGGTACGAGCAGTACTTC
-	-	TRBV2	TRBJ1-4	CASSEERFSGEKLFF	TGTGCCAGCAGCGAGGAACGTTTTAGTGGGGAAAAACTGTTTTTT
TRBD1	-	TRBV6-6	TRBJ1-5	CASSPPGTGGNQPQHF	TGTGCCAGCAGCCCCCCCGGGACAGGGGGCAATCAGCCCCAGCATTTT
-	once	TRBV5-1	TRBJ1-2	CASSREDSGYGYTF	TGCGCCAGCAGCCGTGAGGACAGTGGCTATGGCTACACCTTC
-	-	TRBV7-9	TRBJ2-7	CASSSGVRGGEQYF	TGTGCCAGCAGCTCGGGGGTTCGGGGAGGCGAGCAGTACTTC
-	-	TRBV27	TRBJ2-3	CASKGHTSADTQYF	-
TRBD1	few	TRBV6-4	TRBJ2-3	CASAATPGTGGTDTQYF	TGTGCCAGCGCAGCAACGCCCGGGACAGGGGGCACAGATACGCAGTATTTT
TRBD1	-	TRBV7-6	TRBJ1-5	CASSPGQGAWGQPQHF	TGTGCCAGCAGCCCCGGACAGGGGGCATGGGGTCAGCCCCAGCATTTT
TRBD1	-	TRBV29-1	TRBJ2-7	CSVRTGASYEQYF	TGCAGCGTTAGGACAGGGGCTTCCTACGAGCAGTACTTC
-	-	TRBV7-9	TRBJ1-2	CSSSTPGNGYTF	TGTTCCAGCAGCACCCCCGGTAATGGCTACACCTTC
TRBD2	-	TRBV30	TRBJ2-7	CAWSPTTSGYYEQYF	TGTGCCTGGAGTCCCACGACTAGCGGGTACTACGAGCAGTACTTC
-	-	TRBV6-5	TRBJ2-7	CASSYSARSHEQYF	TGTGCCAGCAGTTACTCAGCCAGGTCCCACGAGCAGTACTTC
-	-	TRBV19	TRBJ2-2	CASSIVGVVNTGELFF	TGTGCCAGTAGTATAGTCGGGGTTGTGAACACCGGGGAGCTGTTTTTT
TRBD1	-	TRBV6-6	TRBJ2-1	CASRETGTYNEQFF	TGTGCCAGCAGGGAGACAGGGACCTACAATGAGCAGTTCTTC
-	-	TRBV5-4	TRBJ1-3	CASSSGLSGNTIYF	TGTGCCAGCAGCTCAGGACTCTCTGGAAACACCATATATTTT
TRBD2	-	TRBV7-9	TRBJ2-3	CASGSSGATDTQYF	TGTGCCAGCGGGTCTAGCGGTGCCACAGATACGCAGTATTTT
-	-	TRBV9	TRBJ1-1	CASSVEPGGTGLPEAFF	TGTGCCAGCAGCGTAGAGCCGGGGGGAACAGGGCTGCCTGAAGCTTTCTTT
-	-	TRBV28	TRBJ1-2	CASSSGQFYGYTF	TGTGCCAGCAGCTCCGGACAGTTCTATGGCTACACCTTC
-	-	TRBV5-1	TRBJ2-3	CASSLALRETQYF	TGCGCCAGCAGCTTGGCGCTCCGGGAAACGCAGTATTTT
-	-	TRBV9	TRBJ1-3	CASSGRDSGNTIYF	TGTGCCAGCAGCGGCAGGGACTCTGGAAACACCATATATTTT
-	-	TRBV7-2	TRBJ2-7	CASSWGGSYEQYF	TGTGCCAGCAGCTGGGGAGGCTCCTACGAGCAGTACTTC
TRBD2	-	TRBV28	TRBJ2-7	CASSVSASGPRGSREQYF	TGTGCCAGCAGTGTTAGCGCTAGCGGGCCTCGCGGGAGTCGCGAGCAGTACTTC